These 8 T cell receptor beta chains were all obtained from the same sample, sequenced in a study of blood T cell repertoires in COVID-19. Generated by immunoSEQ multiplex PCR, the TCRdb table keeps only in-frame clones and is missing some. Here the sample spans 95,000 to 150,000 clones, 82% being singletons. Sequencing input: peripheral blood. The receptors here all came from a woman aged 70 to 79 with acute or convalescent COVID-19.

The V and J genes are TRBV28 and TRBJ2-7; D is perhaps TRBD1 (6 bases). The germline gives CDR1 MDHEN, CDR2 SYDVKM. The CDR3 covers 16 residues. Trimming took 2 bases from V and 0 from J, leaving 14 bases between them. The CDR3 nucleotides read TGTGCCAGCAGTTTAAGTTCGGACAGCCACTCCTACGAGCAGTACGTC. Protein sequence: CASSLSSDSHSYEQYV.

The chain links TRBV5-1 to TRBJ2-5; 9 positions agree with TRBD1. Looked up from germline, CDR1 is SGHRS and CDR2 is YFSETQ. Trimming removed 3 bases from V and 0 bases from J; junction bases left unmatched: 6. The CDR3 loop spans 16 amino acids. The chain's CDR3 is CASSSTGTGNQETQYF. The CDR3 nucleotides read TGCGCCAGCAGCTCCACCGGGACAGGGAACCAAGAGACCCAGTACTTC.

The chain joins TRBV5-6 to TRBJ1-2, with a possible D match to TRBD1 (6 bases). The V gene lost 3 bases and the J gene lost 6 bases, with 15 bases spanning the gap. Germline assignment: CDR1 SGHDT and CDR2 YYEEEE. The CDR3 contains 14 residues. CDR3 DNA: TGTGCCAGCAGCTCCCTCTCGGACAGAGATGGCTACACCTTC. This encodes CASSSLSDRDGYTF.

The gene calls are TRBV7-9 and TRBJ1-3; 8 nucleotides line up with TRBD1. CDR3 length: 15 residues. Germline-derived CDR1 and CDR2 are SEHNR and FQNEAQ (reference sequence). V shed 8 bases and J 0 bases; nucleotides not matched to a gene: 6. The CDR3 loop reads CASFRTGSSGNTIYF. CDR3 nucleotide sequence: TGTGCCAGCTTCCGGACAGGGAGCTCTGGAAACACCATATATTTT.

The gene calls are TRBV29-1 and TRBJ1-1; perhaps TRBD1 as D (5 bases). The germline V gene has CDR1 SQVTM and CDR2 ANQGSEA. V was cut by 8 bases and J by 5 bases, with 15 bases left in between. CDR3 length equals 12 residues. The CDR3 DNA sequence: TGCAGCATCAGCGGGGCTGGAACTGAAGCTTTCTTT. Residues: CSISGAGTEAFF.

A remark on this clone: This specimen includes other DNA sequences encoding the same CDR3. The CDR3 sequence is CASTGGRTEAFF. CDR3 nucleotide sequence: TGTGCCAGCACCGGAGGTCGCACTGAAGCTTTCTTT. The chain employs TRBV6-5 and TRBJ1-1, with D hard to call. The CDR3 covers 12 residues. CDR1 is MNHEY and CDR2 is SVGAGI in the germline V gene. V lost 7 bases, J lost 4 bases, and 10 bases lay in between.

This chain links TRBV7-9 with TRBJ2-1, with D perhaps TRBD1 (6 bases). Trimming pared 4 bases from V and 7 bases from J, leaving 20 bases between. CDR1 is SEHNR and CDR2 is FQNEAQ in the germline V gene (reference sequence). This CDR3 spans 16 amino acids. CDR3 amino acids: CASSSRDLGGINEQFF. The CDR3 DNA reads as TGTGCCAGCAGCTCCCGGGACCTAGGGGGAATTAATGAGCAGTTCTTC.

The chain joins TRBV4-3 to TRBJ2-3; no reliable D call. V was pared by 8 bases and J by 1 base, with 13 bases between. The CDR3 is 14 amino acids. Per the germline V gene, CDR1 is LGHNA and CDR2 is YSLEER. This CDR3 is CASSEHPGTDTQYF. In DNA, the CDR3 is TGCGCCAGCTCTGAGCACCCCGGCACAGATACGCAGTATTTT.